The rows below give T cell receptor beta chains drawn from one sample of a study of T cells after yellow fever vaccination. Each CDR3 protein gets one entry after TCRdb re-called the 5' RACE reads with MiXCR. Of approximately 340,000 distinct CDR3 sequences in the sample, about 9.5% were seen once. Source: PBMCs, taken on the day of the first yellow fever vaccination. The receptor set was obtained from a man between 18 and 29 years old who received the YFV17D yellow fever vaccine. The CDR3 runs from the conserved cysteine through the conserved F or W. The D gene is left open where the match is weak. Part of the rows lack a size; the others show once, few, many or a class for expanded clones.

-	TRBV9	TRBJ2-1	-	CASSVEGSPYNEQFF	TGTGCCAGCAGCGTAGAGGGGTCCCCTTACAATGAGCAGTTCTTC
TRBD1	TRBV11-2	TRBJ1-2	-	CASRRQGDLLLNGYTF	TGTGCCAGCAGAAGACAGGGGGACCTCCTCCTTAATGGCTACACCTTC
-	TRBV6-1	TRBJ2-7	-	CASREPWGSYEQYF	TGTGCCAGCAGGGAGCCCTGGGGCTCCTACGAGCAGTACTTC
TRBD2	TRBV20-1	TRBJ2-3	many	CSADGGAEGDTQYF	TGCAGTGCTGACGGGGGGGCAGAAGGAGATACGCAGTATTTT
TRBD2	TRBV10-3	TRBJ2-1	few	CAISLGGGRYNEQFF	TGTGCCATCAGCCTGGGGGGGGGACGCTACAATGAGCAGTTCTTC
TRBD1	TRBV2	TRBJ2-5	-	CASSPRDRGRDGETQYF	TGTGCCAGCAGCCCTCGGGACAGGGGGCGGGATGGAGAGACCCAGTACTTC
TRBD2	TRBV7-8	TRBJ2-2	-	CASSPGTSGFRTGELFF	TGTGCCAGCAGCCCCGGGACTAGCGGGTTTAGGACCGGGGAGCTGTTTTTT
TRBD2	TRBV7-8	TRBJ2-7	few	CASSPPGGQKYF	TGTGCCAGCAGCCCTCCGGGGGGGCAGAAGTACTTC
-	TRBV6-2/TRBV6-3	TRBJ2-2	-	CASSNLITGELFF	TGTGCCAGCAGTAACCTAATTACCGGGGAGCTGTTTTTT
TRBD2	TRBV6-4	TRBJ2-3	few	CASSASRSGENTDTQYF	TGTGCCAGCAGTGCTAGTCGAAGCGGGGAAAACACAGATACGCAGTATTTT
-	TRBV5-1	TRBJ1-2	few	CASSLRRQENGYTF	TGCGCCAGCAGCTTGAGGCGACAGGAGAATGGCTACACCTTC
-	TRBV4-3	TRBJ2-4	many	CASSPRIQGLAKNIQYF	TGCGCCAGCAGCCCTCGCATTCAGGGTCTGGCCAAAAACATTCAGTACTTC
-	TRBV15	TRBJ1-1	few	CAAKRRIDVEAFF	TGTGCCGCCAAGAGACGGATCGACGTTGAAGCTTTCTTT
TRBD1	TRBV5-1	TRBJ1-2	many	CASSARQGRSGYTF	TGCGCCAGCAGCGCCCGACAGGGGAGATCTGGCTACACCTTC
-	TRBV9	TRBJ2-5	few	CASSVDREEETQYF	TGTGCCAGCAGCGTAGACAGGGAGGAAGAGACCCAGTACTTC
-	TRBV12-3/TRBV12-4	TRBJ1-1	-	CASSLAAGQNTEAFF	TGTGCCAGCAGTTTAGCCGCAGGGCAGAACACTGAAGCTTTCTTT
TRBD1	TRBV9	TRBJ2-1	-	CASSGRDRAYNEQFF	TGTGCCAGCAGCGGTCGGGACAGGGCCTACAATGAGCAGTTCTTC
-	TRBV12-3/TRBV12-4	TRBJ1-5	few	CASSTGGEQPQHF	TGTGCCAGCAGCACCGGGGGAGAACAGCCCCAGCATTTT
-	TRBV3-1	TRBJ2-7	many	CASSQPGTTYEQYF	TGTGCCAGCAGCCAGCCCGGGACAACCTACGAGCAGTACTTC
-	TRBV7-9	TRBJ1-4	-	CASSLESLREKLFF	TGTGCCAGCAGCTTAGAGAGTCTTAGAGAAAAACTGTTTTTT